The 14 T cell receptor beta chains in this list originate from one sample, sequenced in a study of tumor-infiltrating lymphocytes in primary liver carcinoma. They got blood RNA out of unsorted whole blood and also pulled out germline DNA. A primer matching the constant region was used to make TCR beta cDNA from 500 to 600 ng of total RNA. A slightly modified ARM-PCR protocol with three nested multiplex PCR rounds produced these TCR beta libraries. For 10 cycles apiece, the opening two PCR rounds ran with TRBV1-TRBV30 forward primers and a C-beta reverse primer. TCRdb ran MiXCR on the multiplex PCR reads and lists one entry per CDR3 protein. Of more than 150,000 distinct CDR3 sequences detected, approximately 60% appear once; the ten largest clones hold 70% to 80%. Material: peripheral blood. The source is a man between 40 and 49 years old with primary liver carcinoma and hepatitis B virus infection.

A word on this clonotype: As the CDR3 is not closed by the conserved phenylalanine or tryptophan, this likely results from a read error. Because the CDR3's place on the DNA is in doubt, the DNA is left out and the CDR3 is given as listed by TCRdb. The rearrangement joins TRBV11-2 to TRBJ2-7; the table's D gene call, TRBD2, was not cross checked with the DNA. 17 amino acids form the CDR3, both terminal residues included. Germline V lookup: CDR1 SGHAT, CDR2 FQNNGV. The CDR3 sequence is CASSLPPGERVAFELYL.

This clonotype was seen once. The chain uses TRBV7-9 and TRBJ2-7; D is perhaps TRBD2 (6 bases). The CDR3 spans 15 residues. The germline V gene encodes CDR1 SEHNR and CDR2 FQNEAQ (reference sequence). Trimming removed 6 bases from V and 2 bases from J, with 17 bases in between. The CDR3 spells CASSRAAGGTYEQYF. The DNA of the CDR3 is TGTGCCAGCAGTAGAGCAGCGGGTGGGACCTACGAGCAGTACTTC.

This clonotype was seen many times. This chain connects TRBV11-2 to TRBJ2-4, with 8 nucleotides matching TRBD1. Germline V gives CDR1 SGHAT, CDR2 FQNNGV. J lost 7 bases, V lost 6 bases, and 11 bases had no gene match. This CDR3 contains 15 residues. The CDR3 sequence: CASSRPGTGINIQYF. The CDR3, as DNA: TGTGCCAGCAGTCGACCCGGGACAGGAATCAACATTCAGTACTTC.

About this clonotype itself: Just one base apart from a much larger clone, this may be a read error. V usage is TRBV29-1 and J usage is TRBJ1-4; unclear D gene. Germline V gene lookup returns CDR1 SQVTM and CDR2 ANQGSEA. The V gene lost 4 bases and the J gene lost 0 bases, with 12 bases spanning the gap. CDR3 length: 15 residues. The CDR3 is CSVGHGGTTNEKLFF. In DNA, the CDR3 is TGCAGCGTTGGACATGGAGGGACAACTAATGAAAAACTGTTTTTT.

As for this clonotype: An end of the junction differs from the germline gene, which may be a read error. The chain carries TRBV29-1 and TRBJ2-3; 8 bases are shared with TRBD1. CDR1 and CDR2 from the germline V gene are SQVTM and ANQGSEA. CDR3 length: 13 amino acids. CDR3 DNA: TGCAGCGTTGAGACAGGGGTCACATATACGCAGTATTTT. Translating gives CSVETGVTYTQYF.

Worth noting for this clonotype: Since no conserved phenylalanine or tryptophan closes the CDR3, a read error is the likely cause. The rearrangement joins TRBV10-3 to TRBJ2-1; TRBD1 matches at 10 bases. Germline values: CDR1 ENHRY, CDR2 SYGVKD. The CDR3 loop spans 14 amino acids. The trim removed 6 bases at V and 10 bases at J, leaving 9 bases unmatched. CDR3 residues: CAIRIGQGEGEQFS. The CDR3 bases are TGTGCCATCAGAATCGGACAGGGGGAAGGCGAGCAGTTCTCC.

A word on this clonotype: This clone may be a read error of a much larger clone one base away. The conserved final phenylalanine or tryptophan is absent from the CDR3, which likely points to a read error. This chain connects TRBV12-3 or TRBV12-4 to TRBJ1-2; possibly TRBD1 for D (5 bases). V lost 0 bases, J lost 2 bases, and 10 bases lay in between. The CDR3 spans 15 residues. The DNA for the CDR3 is TGTGCCAGCAGTTTAGCCGCTCGGGGGAACTATGGCTACACCATC. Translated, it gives CASSLAARGNYGYTI.

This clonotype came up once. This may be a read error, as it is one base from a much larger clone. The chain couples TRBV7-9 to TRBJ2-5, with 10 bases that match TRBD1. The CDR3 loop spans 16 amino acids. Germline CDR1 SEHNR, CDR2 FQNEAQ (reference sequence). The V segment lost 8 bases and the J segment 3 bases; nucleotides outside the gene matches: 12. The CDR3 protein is CASGSRDRGVEETQYF. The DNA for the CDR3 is TGTGCCAGCGGCTCAAGGGACAGGGGAGTGGAAGAGACCCAGTACTTC.

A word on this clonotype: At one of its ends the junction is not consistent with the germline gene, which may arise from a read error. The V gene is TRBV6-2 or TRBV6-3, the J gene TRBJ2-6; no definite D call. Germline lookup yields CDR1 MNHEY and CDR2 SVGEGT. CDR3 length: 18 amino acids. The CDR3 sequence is CACSEWVDPDSGANVLTF. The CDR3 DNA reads TGTGCCTGCAGTGAGTGGGTCGACCCTGACTCTGGGGCCAACGTCCTGACTTTC.

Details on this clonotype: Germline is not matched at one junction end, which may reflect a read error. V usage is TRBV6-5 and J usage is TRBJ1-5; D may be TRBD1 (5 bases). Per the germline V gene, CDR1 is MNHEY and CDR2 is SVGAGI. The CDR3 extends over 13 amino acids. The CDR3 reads CVSSWGGDQPQHF. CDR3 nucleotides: TGTGTCAGCAGTTGGGGGGGGGATCAGCCCCAGCATTTT.

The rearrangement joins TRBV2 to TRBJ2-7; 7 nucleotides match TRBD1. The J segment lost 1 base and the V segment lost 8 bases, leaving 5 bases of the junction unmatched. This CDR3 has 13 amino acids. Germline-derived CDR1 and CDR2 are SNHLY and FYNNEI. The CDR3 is CASDRDRSYEQYF. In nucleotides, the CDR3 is TGTGCCAGCGACCGGGACAGATCCTACGAGCAGTACTTC.

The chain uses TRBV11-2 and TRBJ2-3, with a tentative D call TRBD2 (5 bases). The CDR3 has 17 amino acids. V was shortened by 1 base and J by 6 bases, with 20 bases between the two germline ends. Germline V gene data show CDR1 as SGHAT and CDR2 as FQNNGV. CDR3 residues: CASSLVGTGSGDDTQYF. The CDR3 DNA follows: TGTGCCAGCAGCTTAGTCGGCACGGGGTCGGGTGATGATACGCAGTATTTT.

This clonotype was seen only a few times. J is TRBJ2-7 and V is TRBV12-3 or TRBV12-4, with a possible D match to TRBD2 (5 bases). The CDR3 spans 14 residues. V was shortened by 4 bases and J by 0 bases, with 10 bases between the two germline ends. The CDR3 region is CASSSDYYSYEQYF. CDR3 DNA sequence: TGTGCCAGCAGTTCCGACTACTACTCCTACGAGCAGTACTTC.

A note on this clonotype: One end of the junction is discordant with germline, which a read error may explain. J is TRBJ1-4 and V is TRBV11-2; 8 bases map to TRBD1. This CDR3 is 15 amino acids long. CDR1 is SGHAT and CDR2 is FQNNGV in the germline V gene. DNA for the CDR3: TGTGACAGCAGCTTAGGTGCAGGGGGCTTTGAAAAACTGTTTTTT. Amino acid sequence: CDSSLGAGGFEKLFF.